This T cell receptor (beta chain) was obtained from a study of blood T cell repertoires in COVID-19. Study-level information: Sample material is recorded as cDNA or gDNA derived from T cells, B-cell-depleted T cells, or PBMCs.

The data were produced by immunoSEQ multiplex PCR, yet TCRdb's version contains in-frame clones alone and is incomplete. The table records 150,000 to 200,000 clones, around 80% of them present only once. Germline V gives CDR1 LGHNA, CDR2 YSLEER. The CDR3 runs 19 residues. V gave up 0 bases and J gave up 0 bases; unmatched junction bases: 10. This clone was picked up one time. The receptor's source is an elderly woman with acute or convalescent COVID-19. V usage is TRBV4-3 and J usage is TRBJ2-1, with 8 positions matching TRBD2. Source material: peripheral blood. The CDR3 here is CASSQDHGGGRSSYNEQFF. DNA for the CDR3: TGCGCCAGCAGCCAAGATCACGGCGGGGGGCGGAGCTCCTACAATGAGCAGTTCTTC.